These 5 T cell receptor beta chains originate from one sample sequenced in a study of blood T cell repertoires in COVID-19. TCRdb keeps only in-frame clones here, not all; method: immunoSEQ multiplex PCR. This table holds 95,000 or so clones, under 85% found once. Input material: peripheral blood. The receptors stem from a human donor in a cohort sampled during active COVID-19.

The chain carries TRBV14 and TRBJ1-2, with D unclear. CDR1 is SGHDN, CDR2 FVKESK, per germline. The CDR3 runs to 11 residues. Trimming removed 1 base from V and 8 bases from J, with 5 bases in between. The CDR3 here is CASSQAGGYTF. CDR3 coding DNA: TGTGCCAGCAGCCAAGCCGGGGGCTACACCTTC.

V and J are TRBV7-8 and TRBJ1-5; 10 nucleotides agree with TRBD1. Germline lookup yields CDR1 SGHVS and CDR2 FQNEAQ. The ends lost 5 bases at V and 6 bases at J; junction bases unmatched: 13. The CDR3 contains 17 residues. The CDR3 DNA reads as TGTGCCAGCAGCCTCCGGACGGGACAGGGGTCGAGTCAGCCCCAGCATTTT. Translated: CASSLRTGQGSSQPQHF. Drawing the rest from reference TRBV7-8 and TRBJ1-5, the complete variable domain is GAGVSQSPRYKVAKRGQDVALRCDPISGHVSLFWYQQALGQGPEFLTYFQNEAQLDKSGLPSDRFFAERPEGSVSTLKIQRTQQEDSAVYLCASSLRTGQGSSQPQHFGDGTRLSIL.

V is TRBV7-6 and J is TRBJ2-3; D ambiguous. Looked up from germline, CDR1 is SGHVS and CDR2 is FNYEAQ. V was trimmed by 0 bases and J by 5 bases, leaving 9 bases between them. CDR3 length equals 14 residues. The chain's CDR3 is CASSLARKGDTQYF. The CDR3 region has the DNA TGTGCCAGCAGCTTAGCGCGGAAAGGAGATACGCAGTATTTT.

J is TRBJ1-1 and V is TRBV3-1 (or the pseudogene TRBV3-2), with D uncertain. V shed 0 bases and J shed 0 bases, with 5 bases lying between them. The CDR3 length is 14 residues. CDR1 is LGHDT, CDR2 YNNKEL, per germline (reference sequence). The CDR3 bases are TGTGCCAGCAGCCAAGAACAGCTGAACACTGAAGCTTTCTTT. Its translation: CASSQEQLNTEAFF.

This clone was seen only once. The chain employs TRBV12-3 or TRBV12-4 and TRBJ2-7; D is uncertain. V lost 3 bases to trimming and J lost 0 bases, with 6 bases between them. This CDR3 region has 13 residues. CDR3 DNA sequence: TGTGCCAGCAGTTTCGGTAGCTCCTACGAGCAGTACTTC. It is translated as CASSFGSSYEQYF.